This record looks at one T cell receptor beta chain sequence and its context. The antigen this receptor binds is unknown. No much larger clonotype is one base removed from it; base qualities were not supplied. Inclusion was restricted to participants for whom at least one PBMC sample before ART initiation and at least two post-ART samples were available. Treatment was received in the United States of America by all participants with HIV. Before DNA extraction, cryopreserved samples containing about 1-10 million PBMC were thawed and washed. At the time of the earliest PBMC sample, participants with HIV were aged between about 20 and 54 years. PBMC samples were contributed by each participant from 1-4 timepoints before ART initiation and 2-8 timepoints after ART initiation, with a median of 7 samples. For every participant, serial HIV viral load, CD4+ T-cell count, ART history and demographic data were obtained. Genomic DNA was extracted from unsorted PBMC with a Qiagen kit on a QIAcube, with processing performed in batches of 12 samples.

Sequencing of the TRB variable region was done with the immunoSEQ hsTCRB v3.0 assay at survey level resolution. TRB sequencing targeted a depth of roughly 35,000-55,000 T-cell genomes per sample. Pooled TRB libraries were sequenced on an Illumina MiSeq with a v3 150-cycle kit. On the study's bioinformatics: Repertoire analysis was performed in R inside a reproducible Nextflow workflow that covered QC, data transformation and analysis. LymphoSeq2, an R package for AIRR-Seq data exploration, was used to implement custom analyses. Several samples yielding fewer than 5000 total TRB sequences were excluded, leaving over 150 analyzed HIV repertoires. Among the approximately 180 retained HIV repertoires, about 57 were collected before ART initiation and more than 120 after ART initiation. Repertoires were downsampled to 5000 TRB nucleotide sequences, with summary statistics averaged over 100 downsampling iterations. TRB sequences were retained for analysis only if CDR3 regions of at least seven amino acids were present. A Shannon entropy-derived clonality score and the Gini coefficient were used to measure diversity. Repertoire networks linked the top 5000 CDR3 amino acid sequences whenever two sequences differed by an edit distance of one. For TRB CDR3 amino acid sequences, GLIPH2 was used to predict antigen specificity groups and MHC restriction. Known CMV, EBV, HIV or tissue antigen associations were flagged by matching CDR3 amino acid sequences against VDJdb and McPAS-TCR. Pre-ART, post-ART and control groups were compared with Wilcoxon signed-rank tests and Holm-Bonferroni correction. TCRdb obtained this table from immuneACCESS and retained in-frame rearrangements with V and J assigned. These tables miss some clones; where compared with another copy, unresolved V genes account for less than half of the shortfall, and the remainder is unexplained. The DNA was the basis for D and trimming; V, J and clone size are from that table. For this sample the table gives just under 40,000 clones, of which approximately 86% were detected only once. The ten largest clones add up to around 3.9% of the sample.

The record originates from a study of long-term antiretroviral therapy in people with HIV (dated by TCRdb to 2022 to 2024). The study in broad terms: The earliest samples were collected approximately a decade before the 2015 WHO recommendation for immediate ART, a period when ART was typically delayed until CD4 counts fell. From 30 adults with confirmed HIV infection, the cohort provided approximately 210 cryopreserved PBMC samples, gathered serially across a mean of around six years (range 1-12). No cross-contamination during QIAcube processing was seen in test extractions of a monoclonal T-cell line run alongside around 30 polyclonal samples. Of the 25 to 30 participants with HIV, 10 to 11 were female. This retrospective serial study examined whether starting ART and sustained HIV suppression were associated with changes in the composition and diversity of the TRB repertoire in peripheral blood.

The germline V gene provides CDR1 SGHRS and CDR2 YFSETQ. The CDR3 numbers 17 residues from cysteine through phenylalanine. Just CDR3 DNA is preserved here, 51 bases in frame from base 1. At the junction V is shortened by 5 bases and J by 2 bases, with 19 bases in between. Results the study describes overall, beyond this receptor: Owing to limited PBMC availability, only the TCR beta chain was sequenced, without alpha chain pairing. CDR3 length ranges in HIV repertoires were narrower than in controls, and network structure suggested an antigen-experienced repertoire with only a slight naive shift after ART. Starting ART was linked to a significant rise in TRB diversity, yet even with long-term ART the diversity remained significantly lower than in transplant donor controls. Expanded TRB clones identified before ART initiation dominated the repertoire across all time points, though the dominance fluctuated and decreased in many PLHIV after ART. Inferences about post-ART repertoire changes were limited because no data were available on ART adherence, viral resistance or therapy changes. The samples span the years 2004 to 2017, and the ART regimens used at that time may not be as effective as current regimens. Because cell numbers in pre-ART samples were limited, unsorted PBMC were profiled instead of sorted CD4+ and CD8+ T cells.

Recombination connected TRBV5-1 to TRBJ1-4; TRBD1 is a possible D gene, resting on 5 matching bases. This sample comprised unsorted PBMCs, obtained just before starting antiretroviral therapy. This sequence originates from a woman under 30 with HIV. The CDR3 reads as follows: CASRGIRAQDTNEKLFF. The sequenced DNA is TGCGCCAGCAGAGGAATCAGGGCCCAGGATACTAATGAAAAACTGTTTTTT.